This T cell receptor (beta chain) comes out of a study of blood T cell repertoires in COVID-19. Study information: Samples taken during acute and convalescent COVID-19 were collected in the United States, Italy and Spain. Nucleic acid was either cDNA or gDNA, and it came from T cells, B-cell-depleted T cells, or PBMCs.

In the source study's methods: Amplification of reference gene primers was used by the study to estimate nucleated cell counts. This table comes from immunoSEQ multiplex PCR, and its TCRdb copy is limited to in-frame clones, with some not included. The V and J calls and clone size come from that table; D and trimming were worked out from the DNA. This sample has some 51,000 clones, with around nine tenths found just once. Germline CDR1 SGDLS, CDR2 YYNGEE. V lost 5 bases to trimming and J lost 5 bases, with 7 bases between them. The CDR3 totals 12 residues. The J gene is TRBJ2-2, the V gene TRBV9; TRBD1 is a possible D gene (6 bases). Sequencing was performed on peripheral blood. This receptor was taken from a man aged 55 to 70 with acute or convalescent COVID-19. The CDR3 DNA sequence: TGTGCCAGCAGGCAGGGGACCGGGGAGCTGTTTTTT. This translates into CASRQGTGELFF.